Listed below are T cell receptor beta chains from one sample, sequenced in a study of blood T cell repertoires in COVID-19. TCRdb keeps only in-frame clones here, not all; method: immunoSEQ multiplex PCR. Found here are under 250,000 clones, 75% to 85% of them singletons; the top ten hold over 3.5%. Sequenced sample: peripheral blood. These receptors were taken from a woman in her 70s with acute or convalescent COVID-19. Each CDR3 is given without its conserved first and last residue. Each record gives: J gene, V gene, CDR3 protein.

j_call: TRBJ2-2; v_call: TRBV11-2; cdr3_aa: ASSLAPNTGELF
j_call: TRBJ2-3; v_call: TRBV7-6; cdr3_aa: ASSPAHSPRVDTQY
j_call: TRBJ1-6; v_call: TRBV2; cdr3_aa: ASIPGQSHNSPLH
j_call: TRBJ1-3; v_call: TRBV12-3/TRBV12-4; cdr3_aa: ASSTGTENTIY
j_call: TRBJ1-5; v_call: TRBV19; cdr3_aa: ASSRDRGQPQH
j_call: TRBJ2-7; v_call: TRBV7-9; cdr3_aa: ASSLATGSYEQY
j_call: TRBJ2-7; v_call: TRBV4-1; cdr3_aa: ASSQDFSSAGGSEQY
j_call: TRBJ1-5; v_call: TRBV2; cdr3_aa: ASRGQLNQPQH
j_call: TRBJ2-7; v_call: TRBV18; cdr3_aa: ASSPSLFYEQY
j_call: TRBJ2-2; v_call: TRBV18; cdr3_aa: ASSSTGGSNTGELF
j_call: TRBJ2-7; v_call: TRBV11-2; cdr3_aa: ASRQGTYYEQY
j_call: TRBJ1-1; v_call: TRBV4-1; cdr3_aa: ASSQDRTRGDEAF
j_call: TRBJ1-4; v_call: TRBV25-1; cdr3_aa: ASSEETAGTTNEKLF
j_call: TRBJ2-5; v_call: TRBV16; cdr3_aa: ASSQSVDSRETQY
j_call: TRBJ1-2; v_call: TRBV5-6; cdr3_aa: ASSLLSDYGYT
j_call: TRBJ1-5; v_call: TRBV7-2; cdr3_aa: ASSPIRPGAVYQPQH
j_call: TRBJ1-4; v_call: TRBV6-2/TRBV6-3; cdr3_aa: ASSSGGRGNEKLF
j_call: TRBJ2-5; v_call: TRBV28; cdr3_aa: ASSPGLAGVETQY
j_call: TRBJ1-1; v_call: TRBV5-4; cdr3_aa: ASSPPQGTEAF
j_call: TRBJ1-2; v_call: TRBV28; cdr3_aa: ASSLWAGGYT
j_call: TRBJ1-4; v_call: TRBV2; cdr3_aa: ASAEQGATNEKLF
j_call: TRBJ2-5; v_call: TRBV5-4; cdr3_aa: ASSFGGAPETQY
j_call: TRBJ2-7; v_call: TRBV7-2; cdr3_aa: ASSQGTFYEQY
j_call: TRBJ1-2; v_call: TRBV27; cdr3_aa: ASSSGQGGGYT
j_call: TRBJ1-5; v_call: TRBV21-1; cdr3_aa: ASGKQGWFGQPQH
j_call: TRBJ1-5; v_call: TRBV28; cdr3_aa: ASSLQVPSTQH
j_call: TRBJ2-2; v_call: TRBV27; cdr3_aa: ASSFTSLTGELF
j_call: TRBJ2-5; v_call: TRBV7-2; cdr3_aa: ASSLFGLGETQY
j_call: TRBJ1-5; v_call: TRBV19; cdr3_aa: ASNNFKGEPQH
j_call: TRBJ2-1; v_call: TRBV18; cdr3_aa: ASSPAAGATSYNEQF
j_call: TRBJ2-1; v_call: TRBV13; cdr3_aa: ASSLAVVNEQF
j_call: TRBJ1-1; v_call: TRBV19; cdr3_aa: ASSIFPLRREAF
j_call: TRBJ2-5; v_call: TRBV19; cdr3_aa: ASSLTAISGGTYQETQY
j_call: TRBJ2-1; v_call: TRBV2; cdr3_aa: ASMTDRGGNEQF
j_call: TRBJ2-6; v_call: TRBV2; cdr3_aa: ASSADRGEANVLT
j_call: TRBJ1-5; v_call: TRBV6-5; cdr3_aa: ASSSTGNQPQH
j_call: TRBJ2-2; v_call: TRBV2; cdr3_aa: ASTWDSLNTGELF
j_call: TRBJ1-6; v_call: TRBV5-1; cdr3_aa: ASSPGQGRSPLH
j_call: TRBJ2-5; v_call: TRBV19; cdr3_aa: ASSPASGGQETQY
j_call: TRBJ1-2; v_call: TRBV5-1; cdr3_aa: ASSVMTGVPGGYT
j_call: TRBJ1-2; v_call: TRBV29-1; cdr3_aa: SVERLGDGYT
j_call: TRBJ1-5; v_call: TRBV12-3/TRBV12-4; cdr3_aa: ASSQSGPQH
j_call: TRBJ1-5; v_call: TRBV2; cdr3_aa: ASRQDRNPNQPQH